The 19 T cell receptor beta chains below were found in one sample sequenced in a study of monozygotic twins with inflammatory bowel disease. TCRdb reprocessed the 5' RACE reads and stores each CDR3 protein as one record, lacking DNA. In total, the table holds approximately 340,000 distinct CDR3 sequences. The sample taken for sequencing was blood. The receptors shown here come from a human donor with ulcerative colitis or Crohn's disease, or a healthy co-twin of an affected twin (not recorded which).

The rearrangement uses TRBV12-3 or TRBV12-4 and TRBJ2-4; the D gene TCRdb calls, TRBD1, cannot be checked with no DNA. CDR3 length equals 17 residues. CDR3 sequence reads: CASSLWRQGSAKNIQYF.

V usage is TRBV6-1 and J usage is TRBJ2-3; TCRdb gives TRBD2 as the D gene, but with no DNA this cannot be confirmed. This CDR3 is built from 14 residues. Looked up from germline, CDR1 is MNHNS and CDR2 is SASEGT. CDR3 sequence: CASSVRGDTDTQYF.

CDR3 protein: CASSLYAYEQYF. V usage is TRBV11-2 and J usage is TRBJ2-7. Per germline, CDR1 SGHAT and CDR2 FQNNGV. The CDR3 is made up of 12 amino acids.

The chain carries TRBV30 and TRBJ2-1; TCRdb outputs TRBD1, but without DNA this stays unchecked. CDR1 GTSNPN and CDR2 SVGIG come from the germline V gene (reference sequence). This CDR3 spans 12 amino acids. The CDR3 here is CAWSVRTRGQFF.

The rearrangement joins TRBV28 to TRBJ2-1; TCRdb's D call of TRBD2 is untestable without DNA. Germline loops: CDR1 MDHEN, CDR2 SYDVKM. The CDR3 extends over 15 amino acids. This CDR3 is CASPPATVIYNEQFF. Looking up the rest from reference TRBV28 and TRBJ2-1 gives the full variable domain: DVKVTQSSRYLVKRTGEKVFLECVQDMDHENMFWYRQDPGLGLRLIYFSYDVKMKEKGDIPEGYSVSREKKERFSLILESASTNQTSMYLCASPPATVIYNEQFFGPGTRLTVL.

The V and J genes are TRBV6-2 or TRBV6-3 and TRBJ2-7; TCRdb outputs TRBD2, but without DNA this stays unchecked. The germline CDR1 and CDR2 sequences are MNHEY and SVGEGT. The CDR3 is 14 amino acids. The chain's CDR3 is CASSSGLAPYEQYF.

This chain links TRBV5-5 with TRBJ1-3. Germline values: CDR1 SGHKS, CDR2 YYEKEE (reference sequence). This CDR3 has 14 amino acids. CDR3 in amino acids: CASSLDSAGNTIYF.

The V call is TRBV7-8, the J call TRBJ2-1; as DNA is missing, the TRBD1 call by TCRdb cannot be tested. The CDR3 extends over 15 amino acids. From germline, CDR1 is SGHVS and CDR2 FQNEAQ. The CDR3 is CASSLGTGGHNEQFF.

V and J are TRBV20-1 and TRBJ1-1; TCRdb reports TRBD1, a call that lacks DNA to check it against. The CDR3 extends over 13 amino acids. The V gene's germline CDR1 is DFQATT and CDR2 SNEGSKA (reference sequence). This CDR3 reads CSANPGKGAEAFF.

The chain carries TRBV28 and TRBJ2-7; the TCRdb D gene call, TRBD1, has no DNA to confirm it. This CDR3 region has 13 residues. Germline CDR1 MDHEN, CDR2 SYDVKM. CDR3: CASQYPGGNEQYF.

This chain joins TRBV6-1 and TRBJ1-3. This CDR3 comprises 15 residues. Germline V gene lookup returns CDR1 MNHNS and CDR2 SASEGT. The CDR3 region is CASSPTRSSGNTIYF.

The V and J genes are TRBV20-1 and TRBJ1-5; the D call from TCRdb, TRBD1, cannot be confirmed without DNA. The CDR3 has 12 residues. Looked up from germline, CDR1 is DFQATT and CDR2 is SNEGSKA (reference sequence). CDR3 region: CSAADRDQPQHF.

The rearrangement links TRBV5-1 to TRBJ2-1; TCRdb calls TRBD2, which cannot be checked without DNA. The germline gives CDR1 SGHRS, CDR2 YFSETQ. The CDR3 runs to 15 residues. CDR3 sequence reads: CASSLADSWDNEQFF.

The J gene is TRBJ2-7, the V gene TRBV4-1; TCRdb designates TRBD2, a call that cannot be tested without DNA. CDR3 length: 15 amino acids. Germline CDR1 reads MGHRA; CDR2 reads YSYEKL. CDR3 protein: CASSQGGAPSYEQYF.

The J gene is TRBJ1-1, the V gene TRBV27; checking the TCRdb D call of TRBD1 is not possible without DNA. The germline V gene has CDR1 MNHEY and CDR2 SMNVEV (reference sequence). The CDR3 loop spans 15 amino acids. CDR3: CASSSGQDMNTEAFF.

CDR3 sequence reads: CASSLAERGGPDTQYF. The chain couples TRBV5-1 to TRBJ2-3; no DNA is available, so the TRBD1 call from TCRdb remains unchecked. The CDR3 is 16 residues long. Germline values: CDR1 SGHRS, CDR2 YFSETQ.

V gene TRBV7-8 combines with J gene TRBJ1-6; no DNA is available, so the TRBD1 call from TCRdb remains unchecked. This CDR3 is built from 14 residues. Germline V gene sequence: CDR1 SGHVS, CDR2 FQNEAQ. The chain's CDR3 is CASSPRQYNSPLHF.

J is TRBJ2-7 and V is TRBV30. The CDR3 consists of 11 residues. Germline CDR1 and CDR2: GTSNPN and SVGIG (reference sequence). The CDR3 protein is CAWTDSYEQYF.

The chain couples TRBV7-9 to TRBJ2-7; without DNA, the TCRdb call of TRBD1 cannot be checked. The germline V gene encodes CDR1 SEHNR and CDR2 FQNEAQ (reference sequence). This CDR3 region has 16 residues. This CDR3 reads CASSFPDREGTYEQYF. The variable domain in full, with the rest retrieved from reference TRBV7-9 and TRBJ2-7, is DTGVSQNPRHKITKRGQNVTFRCDPISEHNRLYWYRQTLGQGPEFLTYFQNEAQLEKSRLLSDRFSAERPKGSFSTLEIQRTEQGDSAMYLCASSFPDREGTYEQYFGPGTRLTVT.